These T cell receptor beta chains were read from a single sample in a study of CD8 T cells in Susac syndrome. TCRdb processed the immunoSEQ multiplex PCR reads anew with MiXCR; each CDR3 protein has one entry. The sample holds tens of thousands of distinct CDR3 sequences, roughly 92% seen once. The sample comprised CD8+ T cells from PBMCs. These receptor sequences come from a human donor with Susac syndrome. Both conserved end residues are part of each CDR3. D genes are given only for firm matches. Size tells how often a clone was seen (once, few, many) or the class of an expanded clone, and some rows leave it out.

-,-,TRBV11-1,TRBJ1-1,TGTGCCAGCAGCTCCCCCTCGGGACACAACTTGAAAGACAAAGAGGGCTCTGAAGCTTTCTTT,CASSSPSGHNLKDKEGSEAFF
TRBD1,-,TRBV6-1,TRBJ2-1,TGTGCCAGCAGTGGGGGACAGGGTACGCGTGAGCAGTTCTTC,CASSGGQGTREQFF
-,-,TRBV28,TRBJ2-5,TGTGCCAGCAGCCGGGACACCCAGTACTTC,CASSRDTQYF
-,-,TRBV4-2,TRBJ2-1,TGTGCCAGCAGCCAAGCTCGGATCAATGAGCAGTTCTTC,CASSQARINEQFF
-,-,TRBV7-2,TRBJ2-7,TGTGCCAGCAGTGGGACGTACAGCTCCTACGAGCAGTACTTC,CASSGTYSSYEQYF
-,-,TRBV6-6,TRBJ2-1,TGTGCCAGCAGTTACTCCCAGGGACGCGGCGATGAGCAGTTCTTC,CASSYSQGRGDEQFF
-,-,TRBV5-6,TRBJ1-2,TGTGCCAGCAGCTTGGTACAGGATGGCTACACCTTC,CASSLVQDGYTF
-,-,TRBV28,TRBJ1-5,TGTGCCAGCAGTTTATCCTGGGGTCAGCCCCAGCATTTT,CASSLSWGQPQHF
-,-,TRBV7-2,TRBJ1-6,TGTGCCAGCAGCTTAGGGGGCAGCTATAATTCACCCCTCCACTTT,CASSLGGSYNSPLHF
TRBD2,once,TRBV13,TRBJ2-1,TGTGCCAGCAGCTCACCCGGGACTAGCCGGTACAATGAGCAGTTCTTC,CASSSPGTSRYNEQFF
-,once,TRBV20-1,TRBJ2-7,TGCAGTGACCTGAGCCTAGCCGGGGGCGAGCAGTACTTC,CSDLSLAGGEQYF
TRBD1,-,TRBV6-6,TRBJ1-6,TGTGCCAGCAGTTACTCAGACAGGGATATTTCACCCCTCCACTTT,CASSYSDRDISPLHF
-,-,TRBV7-9,TRBJ2-1,TGTGCCAGCAGCTTAGCGACAGGAAGGCCACCCAATGAGCAGTTCTTC,CASSLATGRPPNEQFF
-,-,TRBV6-2/TRBV6-3,TRBJ1-2,TGTGCCAGCAGTTACGTCGGCAGGGCCTATGGCTACACCTTC,CASSYVGRAYGYTF
-,-,TRBV5-4,TRBJ2-1,TGTGCCAGCAGCTGGGACGGGCGCTCCTACAATGAGCAGTTCTTC,CASSWDGRSYNEQFF
-,-,TRBV7-9,TRBJ1-1,TGTGCCAGCCAACAGGCGAACACTGAAGCTTTCTTT,CASQQANTEAFF
-,few,TRBV27,TRBJ2-1,TGTGCCAGCAGCTTAGGGGATGAGCAGTTCTTC,CASSLGDEQFF
-,-,TRBV27,TRBJ2-7,TGTGCCAGCAGTTCCAGACAGAGCGTCTACGAGCAGTACTTC,CASSSRQSVYEQYF
-,-,TRBV29-1,TRBJ2-7,TGCAGCGTTGGTGGGATCTCCTACGAGCAGTACTTC,CSVGGISYEQYF
TRBD1,once,TRBV4-2,TRBJ2-7,TGTGCCAGCAGCCAAGGGGACAGCTACGAGCAGTACTTC,CASSQGDSYEQYF
-,-,TRBV27,TRBJ2-7,TGTGCCAGCAGCCCCGGGGCCGGGTTGCGCGAGCAGTACTTC,CASSPGAGLREQYF
TRBD2,-,TRBV11-2,TRBJ2-1,TGTGCCAGCAGCTCCGGACTAGCGGTTTATGATGAGCAGTTCTTC,CASSSGLAVYDEQFF
-,-,TRBV9,TRBJ2-1,TGTGCCAGCAGCGTAGGACTCGGCGTGAATGAGCAGTTCTTC,CASSVGLGVNEQFF
-,-,TRBV15,TRBJ1-1,TGTGCCACCAGCAGAGAGGGGGGCTACACTGAAGCTTTCTTT,CATSREGGYTEAFF
TRBD2,-,TRBV10-3,TRBJ2-1,TGTGCCATCGGGGGTAGCGGGAGGAACAATGAGCAGTTCTTC,CAIGGSGRNNEQFF
TRBD1,-,TRBV4-2,TRBJ2-2,TGTGCCAGCAGCCTGGGACAGGGAGATACCGGGGAGCTGTTTTTT,CASSLGQGDTGELFF
-,-,TRBV6-2/TRBV6-3,TRBJ2-2,TGTGCCAGCGGCCGGGTCAGAGGGACCGGGGAGCTGTTTTTT,CASGRVRGTGELFF
-,-,TRBV7-6,TRBJ1-5,TGTGCCAGCAGCCACAGGGCCGGCCCCAATCAGCCCCAGCATTTT,CASSHRAGPNQPQHF
-,-,TRBV6-5,TRBJ2-6,TGTGCCAGCAGTTACGGAGGAGGATCTGGGGCCAACGTCCTGACTTTC,CASSYGGGSGANVLTF
-,once,TRBV7-9,TRBJ1-1,TGTGCCAGCAGCTTAGTAGTGGGGGGCTCTGAAGCTTTCTTT,CASSLVVGGSEAFF
TRBD1,-,TRBV7-2,TRBJ1-6,TGTGCCAGCAGCTCGGGACAGACTGGCAATTCACCCCTCCACTTT,CASSSGQTGNSPLHF
-,-,TRBV12-3/TRBV12-4,TRBJ2-2,TGTGCCAGCAGTCGCGGGGTGCCGGAGCTGTTTTTT,CASSRGVPELFF
-,-,TRBV13,TRBJ2-7,TGTGCCAGCAGCTTGACCAACGAGCAGTACTTC,CASSLTNEQYF